This T cell receptor beta chain was sequenced for a study of T cells in Graves' hyperthyroidism and ophthalmopathy. In the study overall: Peripheral blood sampling occurred at initial diagnosis, before any treatment.

Inclusion characteristics of ophthalmopathy patients comprised a Clinical Activity Score of at least 3, a NOSPECS grade of at least 4, and duration under 3 months. Exclusions: uncontrolled infection, other autoimmune disease, pregnancy, lactation. Authors of the study amplified TCR beta CDR3 regions from RNA transcripts. With the HTBI primer set, the TCR CDR3 went through a first round of RT-PCR. TCRdb reanalysed the multiplex PCR reads using MiXCR and keeps one entry per CDR3 protein. The data hold about 640,000 distinct CDR3 sequences, with more than 20% observed a single time. Study-level results: Ophthalmopathy, as predicted by the model, came a median 6.5 months after the prediction.

This clonotype was recorded a few times. What it binds is not known. The CDR3 length is 16 residues. Trimming cost V 0 bases and J 4 bases; bases outside gene matches: 7. Germline V gives CDR1 SGHRS, CDR2 YFSETQ. This chain connects TRBV5-1 to TRBJ2-3; TRBD1 agrees at 8 bases. The clonotype was recovered from a man aged 25-45 years with Graves' ophthalmopathy. The sequenced sample was blood. The CDR3 region is CASSLEVYRGSDTQYF. The CDR3 bases are TGCGCCAGCAGCTTGGAGGTTTACAGGGGGTCAGATACGCAGTATTTT. Together with reference TRBV5-1 and TRBJ2-3, the CDR3 gives the full variable domain: KAGVTQTPRYLIKTRGQQVTLSCSPISGHRSVSWYQQTPGQGLQFLFEYFSETQRNKGNFPGRFSGRQFSNSRSEMNVSTLELGDSALYLCASSLEVYRGSDTQYFGPGTRLTVL.